The present T cell receptor (beta chain) was sequenced within a study of blood T cell repertoires in COVID-19. Study summary: Acute and convalescent COVID-19 specimens originated in the United States, Italy and Spain. The cDNA or gDNA used as material had been derived from T cells, B-cell-depleted T cells, or PBMCs.

Profiled with immunoSEQ multiplex PCR; TCRdb holds only in-frame clones, not every one. Altogether 100,000 to 150,000 clones are present, more than 75% being singletons, with the ten largest covering under 30%. The ends were cut back, 3 bases at V and 2 bases at J, with 11 bases in the middle. Germline V lookup: CDR1 MDHEN, CDR2 SYDVKM. This CDR3 contains 16 residues. This chain uses TRBV28 with TRBJ2-6, with D maybe TRBD1 (5 bases). The TCR comes from a woman in her seventies with acute or convalescent COVID-19. The sample taken for sequencing was peripheral blood. CDR3 in amino acids: CASSLQGRPGANVLTF. In DNA form, the CDR3 reads TGTGCCAGCAGTTTGCAGGGCAGGCCTGGGGCCAACGTCCTGACTTTC.